The source of this T cell receptor beta chain is a study of blood T cell repertoires in COVID-19. Study in general: Donors in the United States, Italy and Spain gave samples during acute or convalescent COVID-19. In each case, the material was cDNA or gDNA derived from T cells, B-cell-depleted T cells, or PBMCs.

Germline assignment: CDR1 MNHEY and CDR2 SMNVEV (reference sequence). The germline V and J ends were trimmed by 4 bases and 3 bases, with 9 bases remaining between them. The CDR3 is made up of 13 amino acids. Authors' processing steps: How many nucleated cells were present was estimated from reference gene primer amplification. The repertoire was sequenced with immunoSEQ multiplex PCR; TCRdb's copy has only in-frame clones and lacks some. D and trimming were read from the DNA, whereas the V and J calls and clone size are those reported in that table. The sample has about 100,000 clones, about 90% seen once.

What was sequenced was peripheral blood. This chain uses TRBV27 with TRBJ2-5; D might be TRBD2 (5 bases). This TCR derives from a man aged 30-40 years in a cohort sampled during active COVID-19. The CDR3 loop is CASSSGVEETQYF. The CDR3 DNA sequence: TGTGCCAGCAGTTCCGGGGTCGAAGAGACCCAGTACTTC.